Here is one TCR beta chain with its context. Germline CDR1 is SGHAT and CDR2 is FQNNGV. V lost 4 bases and J 8 bases, leaving 17 bases between the germline ends. The CDR3 spans 14 residues. The sample belongs to a study of blood T cell repertoires in COVID-19. Method: immunoSEQ multiplex PCR; TCRdb's copy keeps in-frame clones and lacks some. The sample has 110,000 or so clones, around 85% seen once. The TCR was taken from a man in his fifties with acute or convalescent COVID-19. Sequencing used peripheral blood. This chain joins TRBV11-2 and TRBJ1-2; the D gene is possibly TRBD1 (5 bases). DNA of the CDR3: TGTGCCAGCAGCTCCTTGGCAGGGTTTTGGGGCTACACCTTC. Protein sequence: CASSSLAGFWGYTF.